A single T cell receptor (beta chain) is shown here with its context. Followed longitudinally, the Seattle patients had been enrolled during active infection. The ends were cut back, 3 bases at V and 10 bases at J, with 6 bases in the middle. CDR3 length equals 11 residues. The sample is drawn from a study of blood T cell repertoires in COVID-19. Overall study: Collection of acute and convalescent COVID-19 samples took place in the United States, Italy and Spain. From T cells, B-cell-depleted T cells, or PBMCs came the material, which was cDNA or gDNA.

In the source study's methods: Reference gene primer amplification yielded estimated nucleated cell counts. Assay: immunoSEQ multiplex PCR; the TCRdb copy retains only in-frame clones and omits some. V, J and clone size are those of that table, while D and trimming were read from the DNA. The sample yields about 300,000 clones, around 92% seen once. The source material was peripheral blood. The clonotype originates from a woman between 25 and 40 years old with COVID-19, enrolled during active disease. The gene calls are TRBV12-3 or TRBV12-4 and TRBJ1-4; possibly TRBD1 for D (5 bases). The CDR3 region has the DNA TGTGCCAGCAGTTTCGGGGGAAAACTGTTTTTT. Its translation is CASSFGGKLFF.